These 9 T cell receptor beta chains originate from one sample sequenced in a study of blood T cell repertoires in COVID-19. Profiled with immunoSEQ multiplex PCR; TCRdb holds only in-frame clones, not every one. The data show about 350,000 clones, with approximately 89% seen just once and 3% to 4.5% held by the top ten. Sequencing used peripheral blood. Source of these receptors: a woman between 55 and 75 years old with COVID-19, enrolled during active disease.

The chain carries TRBV5-1 and TRBJ1-1, with TRBD1 matching over 7 bases. The junction had 5 bases not matched to a gene; V was cut back by 3 bases and J by 0 bases. CDR1 SGHRS and CDR2 YFSETQ come from the germline V gene. The CDR3 covers 15 residues. CDR3 protein: CASSSMTGMNTEAFF. As DNA, the CDR3 is TGCGCCAGCAGCTCTATGACAGGGATGAACACTGAAGCTTTCTTT.

This rearrangement joins TRBV2 to TRBJ1-2, with 7 bases lining up with TRBD1. Germline V gene lookup returns CDR1 SNHLY and CDR2 FYNNEI. This CDR3 is 14 amino acids long. With 4 bases clipped from V and 3 bases from J, the junction kept 5 bases outside the gene matches. This CDR3 reads CASSAQGRDYGYTF. DNA of the CDR3: TGTGCCAGCAGTGCACAGGGGCGTGACTATGGCTACACCTTC.

The chain joins TRBV5-1 to TRBJ2-7, with 8 bases aligning to TRBD2. J lost 3 bases, V lost 4 bases, and 0 bases had no gene match. The germline V gene has CDR1 SGHRS and CDR2 YFSETQ. This CDR3 has 12 amino acids. The CDR3 loop is CASSSGGYEQYF. The CDR3 coding sequence is TGCGCCAGCAGCAGCGGGGGCTACGAGCAGTACTTC.

This rearrangement joins TRBV7-9 to TRBJ2-1, with 7 bases fitting TRBD2. This CDR3 is 13 amino acids long. Germline V gene data show CDR1 as SEHNR and CDR2 as FQNEAQ (reference sequence). The ends lost 3 bases at V and 7 bases at J; junction bases unmatched: 3. The CDR3 sequence: CASSFVGGNEQFF. In DNA, the CDR3 is TGTGCCAGCAGCTTTGTGGGGGGGAATGAGCAGTTCTTC. The variable domain in full, completed from reference TRBV7-9 and TRBJ2-1, reads DTGVSQNPRHKITKRGQNVTFRCDPISEHNRLYWYRQTLGQGPEFLTYFQNEAQLEKSRLLSDRFSAERPKGSFSTLEIQRTEQGDSAMYLCASSFVGGNEQFFGPGTRLTVL.

V gene TRBV3-1 (or the pseudogene TRBV3-2) combines with J gene TRBJ2-3; TRBD2 aligns across 14 bases. The J segment lost 2 bases and the V segment lost 3 bases, leaving 10 bases of the junction unmatched. Germline-derived CDR1 and CDR2 are LGHDT and YNNKEL (reference sequence). There are 19 residues in the CDR3. DNA for the CDR3: TGTGCCAGCAGCCAGGATCCGGGACTAGCGGGGGCTCTCACAGATACGCAGTATTTT. Encoded protein: CASSQDPGLAGALTDTQYF.

V gene TRBV7-2 combines with J gene TRBJ1-6, with D uncertain. The length of the CDR3 is 13 residues. V lost 1 base and J lost 14, with 12 bases in between. Germline CDR1 SGHTA, CDR2 FQGNSA. CDR3 DNA: TGTGCCAGCAGCTTAGGCCCCACTGGAGCCCTCCACTTT. It codes for CASSLGPTGALHF.

The rearrangement joins TRBV29-1 to TRBJ1-4, with D maybe TRBD1 (5 bases). This CDR3 has 13 residues. The germline gives CDR1 SQVTM, CDR2 ANQGSEA. Trimming stripped 4 bases from V and 3 bases from J, with 9 bases between. The CDR3 region has the DNA TGCAGCGTTGCAGAACAGGCTAATGAAAAACTGTTTTTT. Encoded protein: CSVAEQANEKLFF.

The chain joins TRBV28 to TRBJ1-1, with 7 bases matching TRBD1. CDR1 MDHEN and CDR2 SYDVKM come from the germline V gene. This CDR3 has 15 amino acids. Trimming took 5 bases from V and 1 from J; bases not matched to a gene: 7. The CDR3 reads CASSPTGAGNTEAFF. CDR3 nucleotides: TGTGCCAGCAGTCCAACAGGGGCGGGGAACACTGAAGCTTTCTTT.

CDR3 sequence (DNA): TGTGCCAGCAGCTTAAGACTAGCGGGTTACAGGGATGAGCAGTTCTTC. Translated: CASSLRLAGYRDEQFF. The chain couples TRBV7-7 to TRBJ2-1, with 10 bases matching TRBD2. This CDR3 has 16 residues. Looked up from germline, CDR1 is SSHAT and CDR2 is FNYEAQ (reference sequence). Losses at the gene ends were 2 bases for V and 8 bases for J; bases not matched to a gene: 9. Drawing the rest from reference TRBV7-7 and TRBJ2-1, the complete variable domain is GAGVSQSPRYKVTKRGQDVTLRCDPISSHATLYWYQQALGQGPEFLTYFNYEAQPDKSGLPSDRFSAERPEGSISTLTIQRTEQRDSAMYRCASSLRLAGYRDEQFFGPGTRLTVL.